These T cell receptor beta chains were read from a single sample in a study of T cell responses to AZD1222 COVID-19 vaccine. This table comes from immunoSEQ multiplex PCR, and its TCRdb copy is limited to in-frame clones, with some not included. The table has roughly 180,000 clones, 85% to 90% seen once. Sequencing was performed on peripheral blood, taken on day 0 of AZD1222 vaccination. These receptors were obtained from an adult in good health. The CDR3 runs from the conserved cysteine through the conserved F or W. Fields, in order: clone size, J gene, V gene, D gene, CDR3 DNA, CDR3 protein. D genes are given only for firm matches. Size tells how often a clone was seen (once, few, many) or the class of an expanded clone, and some rows leave it out.

- TRBJ1-2 TRBV23-1 - TGCGCCAGCAGTCAATCTCGGGTTGACGTGCAGGGCTACACCTTC CASSQSRVDVQGYTF
- TRBJ1-5 TRBV4-1 - TGCGCCAGCAGCCAAGTTATACTCTCGACTCAGCCCCAGCATTTT CASSQVILSTQPQHF
- TRBJ2-7 TRBV7-2 - TGTGCCAGCAGCTTAGGTGGGGGCGCATCCTACGAGCAGTACTTC CASSLGGGASYEQYF
few TRBJ2-3 TRBV9 - TGTGCCAGCAGCGTAGCAGGTGCAGATACGCAGTATTTT CASSVAGADTQYF
few TRBJ2-3 TRBV6-5 - TGTGCGACCGGGAGACACACAGATACGCAGTATTTT CATGRHTDTQYF
- TRBJ2-7 TRBV11-2 - TGTGCCAGCAGCTTAACCGATTTATCTACAAGTTACTACGAGCAGTACTTC CASSLTDLSTSYYEQYF
- TRBJ1-1 TRBV19 - TGTGCCAGTAGTATAGGGGTGGGCACTGAAGCTTTCTTT CASSIGVGTEAFF
- TRBJ2-1 TRBV5-1 - TGCGCCAGCAGCTTGGGAATAGACAATGAGCAGTTCTTC CASSLGIDNEQFF
- TRBJ1-2 TRBV19 TRBD1 TGTGCCAGTAGTATAGATGGGGAACAGGGGGCTAACTATGGCTACACCTTC CASSIDGEQGANYGYTF
- TRBJ2-7 TRBV29-1 - TGCAGCGTGAAAAGAGCCCAAACTGACTACGAGCAGTACTTC CSVKRAQTDYEQYF
- TRBJ1-2 TRBV28 - TGTGCCAGCAGACCAGGACAGAGCTATGGCTACACCTTC CASRPGQSYGYTF
- TRBJ2-3 TRBV18 - TGTGCCAGCTCACCTCTCGACAGAGGATCCACAGATACGCAGTATTTT CASSPLDRGSTDTQYF
few TRBJ1-4 TRBV30 - TGTGCCTGGAGGCAAAATGAAAAACTGTTTTTT CAWRQNEKLFF
- TRBJ1-4 TRBV9 - TGTGCCAGCAGCGTAGCCCCGGGCTTCAATGAAAAACTGTTTTTT CASSVAPGFNEKLFF
- TRBJ1-5 TRBV2 - TGTGCCAGCAGTGAACGGGGGAATCAGCCCCAGCATTTT CASSERGNQPQHF
few TRBJ2-7 TRBV29-1 - TGCAGCGTCGGTCCTTCCTACGAGCAGTACTTC CSVGPSYEQYF
- TRBJ2-4 TRBV12-3/TRBV12-4 TRBD1 TGTGCCAGCAGACCGACAGGGGGAAACATTCAGTACTTC CASRPTGGNIQYF
- TRBJ2-5 TRBV29-1 - TGCAGCGTTGCTCGTGGGGCAGAGACCCAGTACTTC CSVARGAETQYF
- TRBJ1-2 TRBV5-8 - TGTGCCAGCATCGACCCGGGTTACTATGGCTACACCTTC CASIDPGYYGYTF
- TRBJ1-5 TRBV18 - TGTGCCAGCTCACCGCAGGGCAATCAGCCCCAGCATTTT CASSPQGNQPQHF
- TRBJ1-1 TRBV5-6 TRBD1 TGTGCCAGCAGCTGGGGACAGGCGGTCACTGAAGCTTTCTTT CASSWGQAVTEAFF
- TRBJ2-6 TRBV11-3 - TGTGCCAGCAGCCAGCGGTACTCTGGGGCCAACGTCCTGACTTTC CASSQRYSGANVLTF
- TRBJ2-3 TRBV9 - TGTGCCAGCAGCGTAGGGGGGGTCCTCACAGATACGCAGTATTTT CASSVGGVLTDTQYF
- TRBJ2-7 TRBV7-8 TRBD1 TGTGCCAGCAGCCGAGGGGGACAGACCTACGAGCAGTACTTC CASSRGGQTYEQYF
- TRBJ1-3 TRBV12-5 - TGTGCTAGTGGTTTGAAGGGAGGGCAGGCCCGCGACTCTGGAAACACCATATATTTT CASGLKGGQARDSGNTIYF
- TRBJ2-3 TRBV6-5 - TGTGCCAGCAGTCGGAAGGACCGGAGCACAGATACGCAGTATTTT CASSRKDRSTDTQYF
- TRBJ1-1 TRBV2 TRBD1 TGTGCCAGCAGGGAGACAGGGGTACCCATTGAAGCTTTCTTT CASRETGVPIEAFF
- TRBJ2-3 TRBV19 TRBD2 TGTGCCAGTAGACGAAACCTAGCGGGGGGTGAAGATACGCAGTATTTT CASRRNLAGGEDTQYF
- TRBJ2-5 TRBV6-5 TRBD2 TGTGCCAGCACCGGTCTGGGACGGGGGGATGAGACCCAGTACTTC CASTGLGRGDETQYF